Listed below are T cell receptor beta chains from one sample, sequenced in a study of T cells expressing NK-cell markers. From its re-call of the 5' RACE reads, TCRdb lists each CDR3 protein once, without DNA. Its listing shows a few hundred thousand distinct CDR3 sequences. Material: blood T cells: a sorted CD56 or NKG2C T cell subset, CD4+ or CD8+ T cells, or bulk PBMC T cells (not recorded which). The receptors were gathered from a woman aged 45-60 years in good health. The CDR3 runs from the conserved cysteine through the conserved F or W. The order of the fields is J gene, V gene, CDR3 protein.

TRBJ2-1 TRBV12-3/TRBV12-4 CASRLGRFSYNEQFF
TRBJ1-1 TRBV5-1 CASSLGQGRMNTEAFF
TRBJ1-1 TRBV5-6 CASSFYSLNTEAFF
TRBJ2-5 TRBV12-3/TRBV12-4 CASSRLAGTILQETQYF
TRBJ2-7 TRBV18 CASSPNPSGSYEQYF
TRBJ2-1 TRBV19 CASSISPRDEQFF
TRBJ2-7 TRBV4-1 CASSHPGTSRAYEQYF
TRBJ2-3 TRBV29-1 CSVDGENTDTQYF
TRBJ2-2 TRBV5-1 CASSLVGKTDTGELFF
TRBJ2-3 TRBV6-5 CASITRTGELGTSGGDSTDTQYF
TRBJ2-1 TRBV20-1 CSARPRLAGGPRNNEQFF
TRBJ2-3 TRBV20-1 CSARGGVQDTQYF
TRBJ2-3 TRBV19 CASSMRDSVTSTDTQYF
TRBJ2-1 TRBV5-1 CASSLNWGLPGVNEQFF
TRBJ1-5 TRBV7-9 CASNDRAGQPQHF
TRBJ2-1 TRBV20-1 CSVMVSLNEQFF
TRBJ2-5 TRBV20-1 CSAPQAGRGETQYF
TRBJ2-7 TRBV12-3/TRBV12-4 CASSFGDHRTYEQYF
TRBJ2-1 TRBV5-1 CASSPLVSGQQFF
TRBJ1-4 TRBV7-2 CASSSTGSRAEKLFF
TRBJ2-7 TRBV3-1 CASSSSGRAFGYEQYF
TRBJ2-1 TRBV3-1 CASSQGRARGYEQFF
TRBJ2-6 TRBV7-2 CASSSRGEGANVLTF
TRBJ1-1 TRBV20-1 CSARDHGPNTEAFF
TRBJ2-2 TRBV12-3/TRBV12-4 CASISSGFAGELFF
TRBJ2-4 TRBV20-1 CSARDSGQAQNSAKNIQYF
TRBJ1-5 TRBV27 CASSLRRQGMGQPQHF
TRBJ2-1 TRBV4-1 CASSQEMLGNLLVEQFF
TRBJ2-1 TRBV29-1 CSVEGVAGAQFF
TRBJ2-5 TRBV29-1 CSVRGGEETQYF
TRBJ2-5 TRBV5-1 CASSPRTGTGVETQYF
TRBJ2-1 TRBV7-2 CASSLVGDSYNEQFF
TRBJ1-2 TRBV7-3 CASSLGHQTGGFPYGYTF
TRBJ2-7 TRBV28 CASTVPRGGAYEQYF
TRBJ2-1 TRBV3-1 CASSQVRGTSGSRRNEQFF
TRBJ1-2 TRBV9 CASSTTGVGYGYTF
TRBJ2-1 TRBV27 CASSLWDIAGHNEQFF
TRBJ2-1 TRBV5-5 CASSSPGTSGNNEQFF
TRBJ2-5 TRBV12-3/TRBV12-4 CASRISGREETQYF
TRBJ1-2 TRBV11-2 CASSLAEGTFGYTF
TRBJ1-6 TRBV6-5 CASSYSTPGLVDSPLHF
TRBJ2-1 TRBV12-3/TRBV12-4 CASRDLARGNEQFF
TRBJ1-2 TRBV12-3/TRBV12-4 CASSQSGLFYGYTF
TRBJ1-1 TRBV6-5 CASSYSTGRDTEAFF
TRBJ2-3 TRBV3-1 CASSQDRTDTQYF
TRBJ2-7 TRBV13 CASSLLYEQYF
TRBJ2-5 TRBV20-1 CSARVLWGDQETQYF
TRBJ2-1 TRBV19 CASSGGSWDEQFF
TRBJ2-5 TRBV5-1 CASSLANEREETQYF
TRBJ2-4 TRBV7-8 CASSPPGQGNIQYF
TRBJ1-5 TRBV6-6 CASSRGSGGQPQHF
TRBJ1-5 TRBV4-1 CASSQEGVQPQHF
TRBJ2-2 TRBV3-1 CASSRRGPNTGELFF
TRBJ2-2 TRBV7-3 CASSLIAGLDTGELFF
TRBJ1-1 TRBV5-6 CASSPPPKRDTEAFF
TRBJ1-2 TRBV24-1 CATSALIGGGYTF
TRBJ1-1 TRBV12-3/TRBV12-4 CASGRDITIPTQAFF
TRBJ1-1 TRBV11-3 CASSPSAAHTEAFF
TRBJ2-1 TRBV20-1 CSASPGLGVMNEQFF